This is a list of T cell receptor beta chains from one sample in a study of graft-versus-host responses after intestinal transplantation. Profiling relied on immunoSEQ multiplex PCR, and the TCRdb table lists in-frame clones only, not all of them. Among roughly 92,000 clones listed, around 89% were seen once. Which antigens these TCRs recognize remains unknown. This specimen was unstimulated CD4+ T cells sorted from spleen or lymph node cells, taken before transplant. The receptor set was obtained from a human donor who was the organ donor for an intestinal transplant. Both conserved end residues are part of each CDR3. D genes are given only for firm matches. Size values are once, few and many counts, or a class for expanded clones, and some rows have none.

v_gene	d_gene	j_gene	abundance	CDR3nt	CDR3aa
TRBV30	TRBD1	TRBJ2-7	NA	TGTGCCTCCTCCGGGACAGGGGGGGTCGAGCAGTACTTC	CASSGTGGVEQYF
TRBV4-3	NA	TRBJ2-7	NA	TGCGCCAGCAGCCAAGATGGGGCACCGGACTACGAGCAGTACTTC	CASSQDGAPDYEQYF
TRBV2	NA	TRBJ1-6	NA	TGTGCCAGCAGTGAAGCTGGCTCACCCCTCCACTTT	CASSEAGSPLHF
TRBV5-1	NA	TRBJ2-5	NA	TGCGCCAGCAGCTTGGGTTTGCGGGTCCAAGAGACCCAGTACTTC	CASSLGLRVQETQYF
TRBV5-8	TRBD1	TRBJ2-1	NA	TGTGCCAGCAGCCGACTGAGACAGGGGATTGGATACAATGAGCAGTTCTTC	CASSRLRQGIGYNEQFF
TRBV4-2	TRBD2	TRBJ2-7	NA	TGTGCCAGCAGCCAAGAAGCGGGAGGAGGCCCTTACCTCTCCTACGAGCAGTACTTC	CASSQEAGGGPYLSYEQYF
TRBV11-1	NA	TRBJ2-6	NA	TGTGCCAGCAGCTTAGCGAGGTCTGGGGCCAACGTCCTGACTTTC	CASSLARSGANVLTF
TRBV4-1	NA	TRBJ1-2	NA	TGCGCCAGCAGCCGGAGGACCGCTCCCCTCTATGGCTACACCTTC	CASSRRTAPLYGYTF
TRBV19	TRBD2	TRBJ2-3	once	TGTGCCAGTAGAAGCCGGGGGGCAGATACGCAGTATTTT	CASRSRGADTQYF
TRBV5-4	TRBD1	TRBJ2-1	NA	TGTGCCAGCAGCTTGGATGGGCGGGGACAGGCGTACAATGAGCAGTTCTTC	CASSLDGRGQAYNEQFF
TRBV27	NA	TRBJ2-1	NA	TGTGCCAGCAGTTTTATAGGTACTAGCAAGTTCTTC	CASSFIGTSKFF
TRBV6-5	NA	TRBJ2-2	once	TGTGCCAGCAGTTCCCTACTATATGCGGCCGGGGAGCTGTTTTTT	CASSSLLYAAGELFF
TRBV4-1	TRBD1	TRBJ2-4	NA	TGCGCCAGCAGCCAACCCGTTTCGACAGGGGGCGCCGGGAACATTCAGTACTTC	CASSQPVSTGGAGNIQYF
TRBV5-1	NA	TRBJ1-6	NA	TGCGCCAGCAGCGCTTTGGCACAGGGAAATTCACCCCTCCACTTT	CASSALAQGNSPLHF
TRBV27	TRBD2	TRBJ2-3	NA	TGTGCCAGCAGGCCAAGACTAGCGGGAGGGAGGCCTACGCAGTATTTT	CASRPRLAGGRPTQYF
TRBV4-2	TRBD2	TRBJ2-1	NA	TGTGCCAGCAGCCAAGATCAAGCGGGGGGCAGAAGGGAAAAGTTCTTC	CASSQDQAGGRREKFF
TRBV19	NA	TRBJ2-2	NA	TGTGCCAGTAGTACCCTTTTTCGGGTTTCCACCGGGGAGCTGTTTTTT	CASSTLFRVSTGELFF
TRBV2	NA	TRBJ1-5	NA	TGTGCCAGCAGGACGGGGGGGGCTTCCAATCAGCCCCAGCATTTT	CASRTGGASNQPQHF
TRBV2	NA	TRBJ1-2	NA	TGTGCCAGCAATGACCATATAGGGGATGGCTACACCTTC	CASNDHIGDGYTF
TRBV27	NA	TRBJ1-2	NA	TGTGCCAGCAGTCGGGGGGCACCAGTAATCGGACTCTATGGCTACACCTTC	CASSRGAPVIGLYGYTF
TRBV18	TRBD2	TRBJ2-1	NA	TGTGCCAGCTCACCGCGGGCCAGCGGGACCTACAATGAGCAGTTCTTC	CASSPRASGTYNEQFF
TRBV5-8	TRBD2	TRBJ2-3	once	TGTGCCAGCAGCTCGCCCGGACTAGCGACGAATACGCAGTATTTT	CASSSPGLATNTQYF
TRBV6-1	TRBD1	TRBJ1-3	NA	TGTGCCAGCAGTAAAGACAGGGGAGTTACTGGAAACACCATATATTTT	CASSKDRGVTGNTIYF
TRBV11-2	TRBD2	TRBJ2-7	NA	TGTGCCAGCAGGGGACTAGCGGGAGGATCCTACGAGCAGTACTTC	CASRGLAGGSYEQYF
TRBV11-3	TRBD1	TRBJ2-7	NA	TGTGCCAGCAGCGTTTGGGACAGAGCTTACGAGCAGTACTTC	CASSVWDRAYEQYF
TRBV18	TRBD1	TRBJ1-6	NA	TGTGCCAGCTCACCAACCCAGACAGGGGATTCACCCCTCCACTTT	CASSPTQTGDSPLHF
TRBV7-2	TRBD2	TRBJ2-3	NA	TGTGCCAGCAGCTTATCACTAGCGGGAGCGGATACGCAGTATTTT	CASSLSLAGADTQYF
TRBV21-1	NA	TRBJ1-1	NA	TGTGCCAGCAGCAAAGCGCGAAAGGGGCGCGGTACTGAAGCTTTCTTT	CASSKARKGRGTEAFF
TRBV2	NA	TRBJ2-7	NA	TGTGCCAGCAGCTTTCGGGACGAGCAGTACTTC	CASSFRDEQYF
TRBV18	TRBD2	TRBJ2-1	NA	TGTGCCAGCCGCAGACTAGCGGGAGGTCACAATGAGCAGTTCTTC	CASRRLAGGHNEQFF
TRBV5-1	TRBD2	TRBJ2-2	NA	TGCGCCAGCAGCTTGGATTGGGGGGGAAGGACCGGGGAGCTGTTTTTT	CASSLDWGGRTGELFF
TRBV11-2	TRBD2	TRBJ2-7	NA	TGTGCCAGCAGCAGAGGGGCTAGCGGGAGGCAAACCTACGAGCAGTACTTC	CASSRGASGRQTYEQYF
TRBV7-3	NA	TRBJ1-1	NA	TGTGCCAGCAGCCTAAGACGGGAGGGGACTGAAGCTTTCTTT	CASSLRREGTEAFF
TRBV6-1	TRBD1	TRBJ1-5	NA	TGTGCCAGCAGTCCCGGGACAGGCATACGTCAGCCCCAGCATTTT	CASSPGTGIRQPQHF
TRBV2	NA	TRBJ2-7	once	TGTGCCAGCAGTCCCAGTTCCTACGAGCAGTACTTC	CASSPSSYEQYF
TRBV6-6	NA	TRBJ2-7	NA	TGTGCCAGCAGTCCAAACACCTACGAGCAGTACTTC	CASSPNTYEQYF
TRBV11-2	NA	TRBJ2-3	NA	TGTGCCAGCACGGCAACTAGCTCCACAGATACGCAGTATTTT	CASTATSSTDTQYF
TRBV4-1	NA	TRBJ1-3	NA	TGCGCCAGCAGCCAAGTGCGGGGGAGGGAGGGAAACACCATATATTTT	CASSQVRGREGNTIYF
TRBV27	NA	TRBJ1-4	NA	TGTGCCAGCAGAAAACGGGACACCCCTAATGAAAAACTGTTTTTT	CASRKRDTPNEKLFF
TRBV19	TRBD1	TRBJ2-7	NA	TGTGCCAGTAGTATCCGGACAGGGGGCTCCTACGAGCAGTACTTC	CASSIRTGGSYEQYF
TRBV6-1	NA	TRBJ1-5	NA	TGTGCCAGCAGAGCCCAGGGAAGCAATCAGCCCCAGCATTTT	CASRAQGSNQPQHF
TRBV2	NA	TRBJ2-5	NA	TGTGCCAGCAGTGAATCTGGACTAACGTACCAAGAGACCCAGTACTTC	CASSESGLTYQETQYF
TRBV9	NA	TRBJ2-3	NA	TGTGCCAGCACCGTGGGGGCGGGCGGCTACACAGATACGCAGTATTTT	CASTVGAGGYTDTQYF
TRBV19	TRBD1	TRBJ2-3	NA	TGTGCCAGTAGTGGACAGGTCGCCACAGATACGCAGTATTTT	CASSGQVATDTQYF
TRBV9	TRBD2	TRBJ2-1	NA	TGTGCCAGCAGCCCTGTCGGGAGACTAGCGGGAGTAAGTAGGGATGAGCAGTTCTTC	CASSPVGRLAGVSRDEQFF
TRBV7-6	TRBD1	TRBJ1-4	NA	TGTGCCAGCAGCCCGGGACAGGGCCGGGGAGGAAAACTGTTTTTT	CASSPGQGRGGKLFF